The 18 T cell receptor beta chains reported below all come from one sample, sequenced in a study of monozygotic twins with inflammatory bowel disease. TCRdb reanalyzed the 5' RACE reads and collapses them to one entry per CDR3 protein, without DNA. The sample table sets out about 140,000 distinct CDR3 sequences. Sequences were obtained from blood. All receptors come from a human donor with ulcerative colitis or Crohn's disease, or a healthy co-twin of an affected twin (not recorded which).

The chain recombines TRBV20-1 with TRBJ2-7; absent DNA, TCRdb's TRBD1 call cannot be checked. Germline CDR1 DFQATT, CDR2 SNEGSKA (reference sequence). This CDR3 comprises 14 residues. The CDR3: CSARDSHRGYEQYF.

This chain uses TRBV12-3 or TRBV12-4 with TRBJ2-7; TCRdb proposes TRBD1, but this gene call is untestable without DNA. The CDR3 length is 14 residues. The CDR3: CASSFQGGPYEQYF.

The gene calls are TRBV4-3 and TRBJ1-1. This CDR3 region has 14 residues. Germline lookup yields CDR1 LGHNA and CDR2 YSLEER. CDR3 loop: CASSQRVLNTEAFF.

The chain combines TRBV5-4 with TRBJ1-3; TCRdb lists TRBD1, though no DNA is available to test this call. The CDR3 contains 20 residues. CDR1 is SGHNT, CDR2 YYREEE, per germline (reference sequence). This chain's CDR3 is CASSLRGVNSGGTAGNTIYF.

The V call is TRBV20-1, the J call TRBJ1-1; without DNA, the TCRdb call of TRBD1 cannot be checked. Germline CDR1 reads DFQATT; CDR2 reads SNEGSKA (reference sequence). CDR3 length equals 16 residues. The CDR3 here is CSARDAAGGWGTEAFF.

The chain recombines TRBV7-9 with TRBJ1-6; TCRdb gives TRBD1 as the D gene, but with no DNA this cannot be confirmed. The CDR3 has 15 amino acids. Germline V CDR1 and CDR2: SEHNR, FQNEAQ (reference sequence). CDR3 amino acids: CASSLNGQGSSPLHF.

V usage is TRBV3-1 and J usage is TRBJ2-1; TCRdb's D call, TRBD1, is unchecked because there is no DNA. CDR3 length: 14 residues. The germline gives CDR1 LGHDT, CDR2 YNNKEL (reference sequence). This CDR3 is CASSPRTDHNEQFF.

This rearrangement joins TRBV5-1 to TRBJ1-1; the D call of TRBD1 rests on TCRdb alone, since no DNA is present to check it. This CDR3 region has 13 residues. Germline loops: CDR1 SGHRS, CDR2 YFSETQ. The chain's CDR3 is CASDDPDHTEAFF.

J is TRBJ1-4 and V is TRBV7-9. The CDR3 sequence is 15 residues long. Germline loops: CDR1 SEHNR, CDR2 FQNEAQ (reference sequence). The CDR3 sequence is CASSGRQHTNEKLFF.

The CDR3 is CASSLEAEMNTEAFF. This sequence joins TRBV7-6 and TRBJ1-1. The CDR3 is 15 amino acids. Germline V gives CDR1 SGHVS, CDR2 FNYEAQ.

The V call is TRBV4-1, the J call TRBJ1-2; TCRdb selects TRBD1, and the lack of DNA leaves this call unchecked. The CDR3 consists of 14 residues. Germline CDR1 MGHRA, CDR2 YSYEKL. The CDR3 reads CASSQETGFYGYTF.

The chain couples TRBV28 to TRBJ2-5; TCRdb selects TRBD1, and the lack of DNA leaves this call unchecked. Germline CDR1 and CDR2: MDHEN and SYDVKM. There are 15 residues in the CDR3. The chain's CDR3 is CASSLDPGSGETQYF.

The gene calls are TRBV20-1 and TRBJ2-3; absent DNA, TCRdb's TRBD2 call cannot be checked. This CDR3 region has 16 residues. The V gene's germline CDR1 is DFQATT and CDR2 SNEGSKA (reference sequence). CDR3 residues: CSARPRRTYSTDTQYF.

CDR3 loop: CASTPGTGNYEQYF. This chain connects TRBV7-8 to TRBJ2-7; the D call of TRBD1 rests on TCRdb alone, since no DNA is present to check it. This CDR3 spans 14 amino acids. Germline V gives CDR1 SGHVS, CDR2 FQNEAQ.

This rearrangement joins TRBV11-2 to TRBJ2-3; TCRdb returns TRBD2, unconfirmable since there is no DNA. This CDR3 has 18 amino acids. Germline V gene data show CDR1 as SGHAT and CDR2 as FQNNGV. The CDR3 region is CASSLTSGGGSRTDTQYF.

This CDR3 is CASSLQAFNEQFF. The V gene is TRBV7-2, the J gene TRBJ2-1. The CDR3 has 13 amino acids. Germline CDR1 and CDR2: SGHTA and FQGNSA.

The rearrangement links TRBV4-2 to TRBJ2-7. Germline V gives CDR1 LGHNA, CDR2 YNFKEQ. The CDR3 sequence is 14 residues long. CDR3 sequence reads: CASSQDKGPYEQYF.

The J gene is TRBJ2-1, the V gene TRBV7-9; TCRdb reports TRBD1, a call that lacks DNA to check it against. CDR1 SEHNR and CDR2 FQNEAQ come from the germline V gene (reference sequence). The CDR3 runs to 16 residues. CDR3 amino acids: CASSWNRDRGYNEQFF.